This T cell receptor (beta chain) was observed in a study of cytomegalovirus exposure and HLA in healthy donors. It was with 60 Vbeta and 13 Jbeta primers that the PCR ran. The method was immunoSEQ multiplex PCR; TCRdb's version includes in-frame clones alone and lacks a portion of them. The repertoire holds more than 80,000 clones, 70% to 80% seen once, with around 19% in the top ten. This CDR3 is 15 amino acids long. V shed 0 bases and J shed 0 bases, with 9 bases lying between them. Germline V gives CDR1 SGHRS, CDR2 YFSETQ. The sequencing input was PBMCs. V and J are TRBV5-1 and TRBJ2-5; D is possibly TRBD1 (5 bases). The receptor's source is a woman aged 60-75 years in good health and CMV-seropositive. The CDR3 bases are TGCGCCAGCAGCTTGGGGACACAGTACCAAGAGACCCAGTACTTC. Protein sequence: CASSLGTQYQETQYF.